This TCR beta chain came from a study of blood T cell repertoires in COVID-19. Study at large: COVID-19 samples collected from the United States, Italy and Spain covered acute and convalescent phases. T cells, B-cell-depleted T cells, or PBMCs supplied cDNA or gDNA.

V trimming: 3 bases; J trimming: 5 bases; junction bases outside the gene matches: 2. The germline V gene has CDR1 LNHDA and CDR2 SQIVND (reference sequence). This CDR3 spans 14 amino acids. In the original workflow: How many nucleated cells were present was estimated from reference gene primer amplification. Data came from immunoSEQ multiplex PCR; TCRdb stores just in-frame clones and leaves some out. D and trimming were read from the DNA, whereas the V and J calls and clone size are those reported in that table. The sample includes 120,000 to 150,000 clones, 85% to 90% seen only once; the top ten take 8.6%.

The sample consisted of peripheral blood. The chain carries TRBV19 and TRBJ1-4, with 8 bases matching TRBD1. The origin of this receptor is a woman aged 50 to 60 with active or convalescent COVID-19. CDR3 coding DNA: TGTGCCAGTAGTATTGCAGGGGGCAATGAAAAACTGTTTTTT. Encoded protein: CASSIAGGNEKLFF.